Detailed here is one TCR beta chain. The antigen this receptor binds is unknown. Base qualities were left out, and no much larger clone turns up one base away. The sample comes from a study of blood T cell repertoires in COVID-19 (dated by TCRdb to 2018 to 2021). Study-wide context: Samples covering the acute and convalescent phases of COVID-19 were provided by collaborators in the United States, Italy and Spain. The prospective study material was composed of cDNA or gDNA derived from T cells, B-cell-depleted T cells, or PBMCs. Deeply sampled blood TCRbeta repertoires from subjects exposed to, actively infected with, or recovered from COVID-19 were included in the dataset. The repertoires were made available in a free public database intended to serve as a resource for research on the immune response to SARS-CoV-2. Samples came from the ongoing ImmuneRACE study (first 160 participants) plus 1,254 subjects from 6 global collaborators. Nearly every sample came with metadata listing a de-identified subject ID, COVID-19 status, age in years and sex. HLA class I and class II types, where available, came from metadata supplied by the sample provider rather than from assay-based typing.

Reading from cysteine to phenylalanine, the CDR3 counts 16 amino acids. The CDR3 DNA has 48 bases and is translated from base 1. The germline V gene (reference sequence) gives CDR1 as MNHEY and CDR2 as SMNVEV. From V the trimming removes 5 bases and from J it removes 8 bases, while the gene matches leave 15 bases of the junction unaccounted for. In Seattle, one collaborating source enrolled patients while the infection was active and tracked those patients longitudinally over the course of disease. Collaborating institutions collected whole blood in K2EDTA tubes following their own protocols. For TCRbeta analysis, collaborator samples were shipped as frozen whole blood, as isolated PBMCs, or as DNA extracted from either sample type. On the study overall, not on this receptor specifically: How much clinical and demographic metadata was included differed by source and by participant, and the metadata was provided uncurated.

The immunoSEQ Assay, a bias-controlled multiplex PCR, was used to amplify TCRbeta CDR3 regions from genomic DNA. The source study handled its data this way. Within the assay, amplification of reference gene primers was used to estimate how many nucleated cells each sample contained. To quantify the absolute abundance of each unique TCRbeta CDR3 rearrangement, sequence reads were collapsed and filtered. For each sample, productive Simpson clonality was calculated as the square root of Simpson's diversity index across productive rearrangements. The immuneACCESS repertoire file appears here via TCRdb, limited to in-frame rearrangements. These files lack a portion of the clones; in checked studies, under half of the deficit traces to unresolved V genes, and the cause of the others is not known. V, J and clone size derive from that table, while D and trimming were established from the DNA sequence. Counted in this sample were over 150,000 clones; approximately 94% of them appeared once. Approximately 0.69% of the sample goes to the ten largest clones.

The clonotype originates from a man under 40 with COVID-19, enrolled during active disease. Input material: peripheral blood. The chain uses TRBV27 and TRBJ2-1; the central 7 bases match TRBD1. The nucleotide sequence reads TGTGCCAGCAGTAAAACCACAGGGGAGATATTCGATGAGCAGTTCTTC. It is translated as CASSKTTGEIFDEQFF.